One sample yielded the 25 T cell receptor beta chains listed below, sequenced in a study of blood T cells in healthy people across ages. A second PCR, run for roughly 7 to 12 cycles, used a sample-barcoded 5' primer plus a J-beta primer mix. MiXCR was run by TCRdb on the 5' RACE reads, yielding one entry per CDR3 protein. Among more than 650,000 distinct CDR3 sequences, 22% were seen once, and the ten largest hold around 21%. The sequenced sample was blood. These receptors all stem from a man between 65 and 80 years old in good health.

The V gene is TRBV6-5, the J gene TRBJ2-5; 9 bases align to TRBD2. The better agreement between TRBJ2-1 and the DNA end casts doubt on the J call. The germline gives CDR1 MNHEY, CDR2 SVGAGI. CDR3 length: 15 amino acids. This chain's CDR3 is CASTLRGLAGIEQFF. CDR3 coding DNA: TGTGCCAGCACCTTGAGGGGGCTAGCGGGAATTGAGCAGTTCTTC.

The chain employs TRBV7-7 and TRBJ2-1; 8 bases are a match to TRBD2. Unmatched junction bases numbered 6, after V lost 1 base and J lost 4 bases. The CDR3 sequence is 16 residues long. CDR1 is SSHAT and CDR2 is FNYEAQ in the germline V gene (reference sequence). The CDR3 loop reads CASSLDPSGRYNEQFF. For the CDR3, the DNA is TGTGCCAGCAGCTTAGACCCTAGCGGGCGTTACAATGAGCAGTTCTTC.

This clonotype has a handful of counts. The chain carries TRBV20-1 and TRBJ2-4; TRBD2 agrees at 8 bases. The germline gives CDR1 DFQATT, CDR2 SNEGSKA (reference sequence). The CDR3 length is 18 residues. Losses at the gene ends were 5 bases for V and 0 bases for J; bases not matched to a gene: 15. CDR3: CSAHAGGLTPLAKNIQYF. For the CDR3, the DNA is TGCAGTGCTCACGCGGGGGGCCTTACCCCACTAGCCAAAAACATTCAGTACTTC.

This chain links TRBV3-1 with TRBJ1-1; D remains unclear. This CDR3 has 12 amino acids. Germline lookup yields CDR1 LGHDT and CDR2 YNNKEL (reference sequence). Between the trimmed V and J ends, which lost 1 base and 6 bases, there was a span of 6 bases. The CDR3 nucleotides are TGTGCCAGCAGCCAAGGGATCTCTGAAGCTTTCTTT. This encodes CASSQGISEAFF.

The gene calls are TRBV12-3 or TRBV12-4 and TRBJ2-7; the D gene is possibly TRBD2 (6 bases). There are 16 residues in the CDR3. Trimming stripped 2 bases from V and 1 base from J, with 15 bases between. For the CDR3, the DNA is TGTGCCAGCAGTTTATCCGATGGTGGAGGGTCCTACGAGCAGTACTTC. It codes for CASSLSDGGGSYEQYF.

This clonotype was found many times. The V gene is TRBV20-1, the J gene TRBJ2-7; no clear D gene. CDR1 and CDR2 (germline): DFQATT, SNEGSKA (reference sequence). The CDR3 consists of 11 residues. V shed 3 bases and J shed 12 bases, with 15 bases lying between them. CDR3 nucleotides: TGCAGTGCTAGGTCGTCGCAGACTCCGTACTTC. It specifies CSARSSQTPYF.

This clonotype has a handful of counts. J is TRBJ2-5 and V is TRBV20-1; 16 positions match TRBD2. From germline, CDR1 is DFQATT and CDR2 SNEGSKA (reference sequence). CDR3 size: 18 residues. After removal of 0 bases from V and 0 bases from J, the junction contained 4 bases not matched to a gene. As DNA, the CDR3 is TGCAGTGCTAGAGACCGGGGACTAGCGGGAGGGTACCAAGAGACCCAGTACTTC. Translating it yields CSARDRGLAGGYQETQYF.

Remarks on this clonotype: At one end the junction does not follow the germline gene, possibly because of a read error. The chain links TRBV5-1 to TRBJ2-3; D gene ambiguous. The germline gives CDR1 SGHRS, CDR2 YFSETQ. The CDR3 consists of 14 residues. The CDR3 nucleotides are TGCGCCAGCAGCTTGGGAGACCGCACAGATGCGCAGTATTTT. Translation: CASSLGDRTDAQYF.

The J gene is TRBJ2-7, the V gene TRBV20-1; D perhaps matches TRBD2 (6 bases). Looked up from germline, CDR1 is DFQATT and CDR2 is SNEGSKA (reference sequence). The CDR3 contains 14 residues. The V end was cut by 5 bases, the J end by 0 bases, with 14 bases between. The CDR3 sequence: CSAPGLPDSYEQYF. DNA of the CDR3: TGCAGTGCTCCTGGACTACCAGACTCCTACGAGCAGTACTTC.

This clonotype showed up just a few times. The chain recombines TRBV29-1 with TRBJ1-4; weak D call: TRBD1 (6 bases). This CDR3 has 15 amino acids. The V end lost 4 bases, the J end lost 4 bases, and 16 bases lay between the germline ends. The germline CDR1 and CDR2 sequences are SQVTM and ANQGSEA. The DNA for the CDR3 is TGCAGCGTTGGCAAAACAGGGCGGAGTAATGAAAAACTGTTTTTT. The encoded protein is CSVGKTGRSNEKLFF.

This clonotype has a handful of counts. The chain is built from TRBV24-1 and TRBJ2-1; 7 nucleotides align to TRBD2. Trimming at V came to 3 bases and at J to 0 bases, leaving 4 bases not matched to a gene. The CDR3 has 16 residues. Germline V gene lookup returns CDR1 KGHDR and CDR2 SFDVKD. The CDR3 spells CATSDTSGTSYNEQFF. The CDR3 DNA reads TGTGCCACCAGTGATACCAGCGGGACCTCCTACAATGAGCAGTTCTTC.

With respect to this clonotype: A read error may account for a junction end that differs from germline. The rearrangement joins TRBV12-3 or TRBV12-4 to TRBJ2-3, with 11 bases fitting TRBD2. This CDR3 comprises 15 residues. The CDR3 is CASSLGLAETDTEYF. Written as DNA, the CDR3 is TGTGCCAGCAGTTTGGGACTAGCGGAGACAGATACGGAGTATTTT.

This clonotype was counted only a few times. The V and J genes are TRBV12-3 or TRBV12-4 and TRBJ2-5; 8 bases fit TRBD2. The CDR3 has 16 residues. The trim removed 4 bases at V and 5 bases at J, leaving 12 bases unmatched. The CDR3 coding sequence is TGTGCCAGCAGTTCTCCCGGGACTAGTAGGCGGGAGACCCAGTACTTC. Translating gives CASSSPGTSRRETQYF.

This clonotype turned up a few times. The V gene is TRBV28, the J gene TRBJ2-3, with D possibly TRBD2 on 6 matching bases. Per germline, CDR1 MDHEN and CDR2 SYDVKM. The CDR3 is 17 amino acids. Trimming left V 2 bases short and J 2 bases short, with 17 bases between. CDR3 bases: TGTGCCAGCAGTTTAGGGGTGGCGGGGACTTACACAGATACGCAGTATTTT. This sequence encodes CASSLGVAGTYTDTQYF.

The J gene is TRBJ1-2, the V gene TRBV6-1, with no clear D. The CDR3 extends over 13 amino acids. V was cut by 4 bases and J by 2 bases, with 8 bases left in between. Germline CDR1 is MNHNS and CDR2 is SASEGT. The CDR3 protein is CASSVDLNYGYTF. The CDR3 DNA reads as TGTGCCAGCAGTGTTGACCTGAACTATGGCTACACCTTC.

The chain joins TRBV7-2 to TRBJ2-5; 9 nucleotides match TRBD1. The CDR3 length is 15 residues. The ends lost 3 bases at V and 3 bases at J; junction bases unmatched: 5. CDR1 is SGHTA, CDR2 FQGNSA, per germline. CDR3 nucleotide sequence: TGTGCCAGCAGCTTTGGGGACAGGGATAAAGAGACCCAGTACTTC. The encoded protein is CASSFGDRDKETQYF.

There are many counts of this clonotype. This chain links TRBV12-3 or TRBV12-4 with TRBJ2-3; no clear D gene. The CDR3 runs 13 residues. V was cut by 8 bases and J by 5 bases, with 14 bases left in between. The DNA for the CDR3 is TGTGCCAGCTACCTATCCTACCAAGATACGCAGTATTTT. Residues: CASYLSYQDTQYF.

The rearrangement joins TRBV5-6 to TRBJ2-5; TRBD1 aligns across 7 bases. The J call is doubtful: the DNA matches TRBJ2-1 better. The CDR3 totals 13 residues. CDR1 is SGHDT, CDR2 YYEEEE, per germline. For the CDR3, the DNA is TGTGCCAGCAGCTTGGAACAGGGGCTGGAGCAGTTCTTC. Protein sequence: CASSLEQGLEQFF.

This clonotype was seen ten or more times. V is TRBV7-6 and J is TRBJ2-5; no clear D. V was shortened by 3 bases and J by 1 base, with 6 bases between the two germline ends. Germline V CDR1 and CDR2: SGHVS, FNYEAQ. CDR3 length equals 13 residues. This chain's CDR3 is CASSFTAQETQYF. DNA of the CDR3: TGTGCCAGCAGCTTTACAGCCCAAGAGACCCAGTACTTC.

This sequence joins TRBV12-3 or TRBV12-4 and TRBJ1-4; 7 nucleotides agree with TRBD1. The CDR3 extends over 16 amino acids. V dropped 3 bases and J dropped 6; count of bases not matched to a gene: 10. The CDR3 loop reads CASSFSRGRVDEKLFF. The DNA of the CDR3 is TGTGCCAGCAGTTTCTCAAGGGGGCGCGTCGATGAAAAACTGTTTTTT.

DNA for the CDR3: TGCAGCGTGGGGGACAGGGTCGGGCAGCCCCAGCATTTT. It encodes CSVGDRVGQPQHF. The chain links TRBV29-1 to TRBJ1-5; 9 bases align to TRBD1. CDR3 length: 13 residues. Germline-derived CDR1 and CDR2 are SQVTM and ANQGSEA. Trimming at V came to 6 bases and at J to 7 bases, leaving 7 bases not matched to a gene.

J is TRBJ2-3 and V is TRBV7-2; D ambiguous. Germline V gene data show CDR1 as SGHTA and CDR2 as FQGNSA. The CDR3 loop spans 13 amino acids. The V and J ends lost 5 bases and 2 bases respectively, with 8 bases between them. This CDR3 reads CASSAPVTDTQYF. CDR3 DNA sequence: TGTGCCAGCAGCGCCCCAGTCACAGATACGCAGTATTTT.

In this sample, this clonotype turned up a few times. J is TRBJ2-5 and V is TRBV5-1, with a weak D call TRBD1 (6 bases). The length of the CDR3 is 14 residues. With 3 bases removed from V and 5 bases from J, the gap between germline ends came to 14 bases. The V gene's germline CDR1 is SGHRS and CDR2 YFSETQ. CDR3 sequence: CASSSRGWIETQYF. DNA for the CDR3: TGCGCCAGCAGCTCCAGGGGCTGGATTGAGACCCAGTACTTC. The whole variable domain, remainder taken from reference TRBV5-1 and TRBJ2-5, is KAGVTQTPRYLIKTRGQQVTLSCSPISGHRSVSWYQQTPGQGLQFLFEYFSETQRNKGNFPGRFSGRQFSNSRSEMNVSTLELGDSALYLCASSSRGWIETQYFGPGTRLLVL.

This chain joins TRBV12-3 or TRBV12-4 and TRBJ2-7; 7 positions agree with TRBD1. The length of the CDR3 is 15 residues. V trimming: 6 bases; J trimming: 0 bases; junction bases outside the gene matches: 8. The chain's CDR3 is CASSPGQVGSYEQYF. DNA of the CDR3: TGTGCCAGCAGCCCCGGACAGGTTGGCTCCTACGAGCAGTACTTC.

The gene calls are TRBV10-3 and TRBJ2-1; 11 bases match TRBD2. The junction had 17 bases not matched to a gene; V was cut back by 4 bases and J by 6 bases. The V gene's germline CDR1 is ENHRY and CDR2 SYGVKD. The CDR3 runs 19 residues. In nucleotides, the CDR3 is TGTGCCATCAGTGTGGGGGGACTGCTAGCGGGAGGCCCAATCAATGAGCAGTTCTTC. Protein product: CAISVGGLLAGGPINEQFF.